Presented here are 10 T cell receptor beta chains from one specimen sequenced in a study of post-analysis software for immune sequencing data. Overall study findings and caveats: Patients used five TRBV segments, including TRBV5-6, TRBV5-1 and TRBV20-1, more often than controls.

Each TCR beta cDNA library carried unique molecular identifiers. MiXCR was run by TCRdb on the PCR reads, yielding one entry per CDR3 protein. The sample contains hundreds of thousands of distinct CDR3 sequences, approximately 59% of which appear only once. No antigen has been identified for these receptors. Material: blood. The receptors shown here come from a girl aged 2 to 9 with multiple sclerosis.

This chain links TRBV12-3 or TRBV12-4 with TRBJ2-4; D is perhaps TRBD2 (5 bases). This CDR3 contains 14 residues. V was clipped by 6 bases and J by 2 bases, with 11 bases between them. In DNA form, the CDR3 reads TGTGCCAGCAGGGGAGTGGGGACCAAAAACATTCAGTACTTC. Translation: CASRGVGTKNIQYF.

This clonotype appeared a few times. This chain connects TRBV7-9 to TRBJ1-1; weak D call: TRBD1 (6 bases). V gave up 6 bases and J gave up 0 bases, with 17 bases separating them. The germline gives CDR1 SEHNR, CDR2 FQNEAQ (reference sequence). CDR3 length: 16 amino acids. This CDR3 reads CASRPGTLKVNTEAFF. As DNA, the CDR3 is TGTGCCAGCAGACCAGGGACACTAAAGGTGAACACTGAAGCTTTCTTT.

The V and J genes are TRBV3-1 and TRBJ2-2; 7 bases are a match to TRBD1. The CDR3 runs to 15 residues. Germline V gene sequence: CDR1 LGHDT, CDR2 YNNKEL (reference sequence). J was trimmed by 3 bases and V by 2 bases; bases with no gene match: 3. In DNA, the CDR3 is TGTGCCAGCAGCCAAACCGGGACAGACACCGGGGAGCTGTTTTTT. It codes for CASSQTGTDTGELFF.

This clonotype was observed once. This chain uses TRBV4-3 with TRBJ2-5; D perhaps matches TRBD1 (6 bases). CDR1 and CDR2 (germline): LGHNA, YSLEER. V shed 0 bases and J shed 0 bases, with 11 bases lying between them. The CDR3 totals 16 residues. In DNA, the CDR3 is TGCGCCAGCAGCCAAGATATGGGGGCGTACCAAGAGACCCAGTACTTC. Amino acid sequence: CASSQDMGAYQETQYF.

V is TRBV11-1 and J is TRBJ2-1, with D unresolved. Trimming left V 3 bases short and J 4 bases short, with 16 bases between. This CDR3 contains 16 residues. CDR1 is SGHAT, CDR2 FQDESV, per germline (reference sequence). The CDR3 DNA is TGTGCCAGCAGCTTCTCCCCGCCACCAACTTACAATGAGCAGTTCTTC. Its protein product is CASSFSPPPTYNEQFF.

J is TRBJ2-7 and V is TRBV10-3; D gene unclear. Trimming stripped 6 bases from V and 0 bases from J, with 3 bases between. The CDR3 has 11 amino acids. The germline CDR1 and CDR2 sequences are ENHRY and SYGVKD. As DNA, the CDR3 is TGTGCCATCAGCTCCTCCTACGAGCAGTACTTC. Encoded protein: CAISSSYEQYF.

V usage is TRBV6-5 and J usage is TRBJ1-2; unclear D gene. The CDR3 extends over 15 amino acids. CDR1 is MNHEY and CDR2 is SVGAGI in the germline V gene. Trimming removed 2 bases from V and 4 bases from J, with 14 bases in between. The CDR3 DNA is TGTGCCAGCAGTTACCGGACGGAGGCACGCTATGGCTACACCTTC. Amino acids: CASSYRTEARYGYTF.

The CDR3 protein is CASSPDRDRGRNGYTF. The CDR3, as DNA: TGTGCCAGCAGCCCCGACCGGGACAGGGGGCGGAATGGCTACACCTTC. The rearrangement joins TRBV7-3 to TRBJ1-2, with TRBD1 identical over 12 bases. Germline V CDR1 and CDR2: SGHTA, FQGTGA. J gave up 6 bases and V 5 bases, and 10 bases lay outside the gene matches. The CDR3 is made up of 16 amino acids.

The V call is TRBV5-5, the J call TRBJ1-2; D is perhaps TRBD1 (6 bases). The CDR3 totals 14 residues. Trimming shortened V by 3 bases and J by 6 bases, and 15 bases separated the two germline ends. Looked up from germline, CDR1 is SGHKS and CDR2 is YYEKEE (reference sequence). CDR3 amino acids: CASSWGSAGDGYTF. The CDR3 bases are TGTGCCAGCAGCTGGGGGTCGGCAGGGGATGGCTACACCTTC.

This chain connects TRBV29-1 to TRBJ1-4, with a possible D match to TRBD1 (5 bases). The CDR3 length is 15 residues. Per the germline V gene, CDR1 is SQVTM and CDR2 is ANQGSEA. Trimming removed 6 bases from V and 4 bases from J, with 18 bases in between. For the CDR3, the DNA is TGCAGCGTCGCTACCGACAGTAATCATAATGAAAAACTGTTTTTT. Protein product: CSVATDSNHNEKLFF. The variable domain in full, completed from reference TRBV29-1 and TRBJ1-4, reads SAVISQKPSRDICQRGTSLTIQCQVDSQVTMMFWYRQQPGQSLTLIATANQGSEATYESGFVIDKFPISRPNLTFSTLTVSNMSPEDSSIYLCSVATDSNHNEKLFFGSGTQLSVL.